This T cell receptor (beta chain) appears in the sequencing data of a study of blood T cell repertoires in COVID-19. V lost 4 bases to trimming and J lost 1 base; unmatched junction nucleotides: 6. CDR3 length: 17 residues. The germline V gene encodes CDR1 KGHDR and CDR2 SFDVKD. As handled by the study authors: Amplification of reference gene primers was used by the study to estimate nucleated cell counts. Generated by immunoSEQ multiplex PCR, the TCRdb table keeps only in-frame clones and is missing some. V and J calls and clone size are copied from that table; D and trimming were computed from the DNA. The sample lists some 43,000 clones; approximately 80% were seen once.

This receptor was identified in a woman aged 60-70 years with acute or convalescent COVID-19. The sequenced sample was peripheral blood. The V gene is TRBV24-1, the J gene TRBJ2-5, with 12 bases that match TRBD2. This chain's CDR3 is CATSDATSGGIQETQYF. CDR3 DNA sequence: TGTGCCACCAGTGACGCGACTAGCGGGGGTATCCAAGAGACCCAGTACTTC.